Shown below are 8 T cell receptor beta chains from a single sample sequenced in a study of T cell repertoires in cytomegalovirus infection. Each CDR3 protein gets one entry after TCRdb re-called the reads with MiXCR. The profile shows nearly 450,000 distinct CDR3 sequences, roughly a third of them singletons. Sequenced input: PBMCs. These receptors originate from a human donor in good health (CMV status not recorded). Some clones in this sample may be carry-over from other donors' samples.

The V and J genes are TRBV20-1 and TRBJ1-3; D remains unclear. This CDR3 comprises 15 residues. The V end was cut by 4 bases, the J end by 1 base, with 14 bases between. CDR1 is DFQATT and CDR2 is SNEGSKA in the germline V gene (reference sequence). Here the CDR3 reads CSAKTDAISGNTIYF. CDR3 bases: TGCAGTGCTAAGACGGACGCAATTTCTGGAAACACCATATATTTT.

This clonotype was detected ten times or more. The V and J genes are TRBV7-8 and TRBJ2-2; tentatively, D is TRBD1 or TRBD2 (7 bases each). Germline V lookup: CDR1 SGHVS, CDR2 FQNEAQ. Trimming cost V 5 bases and J 2 bases, with 21 bases left between them. This CDR3 contains 18 residues. The CDR3: CASSPFEGGGINTGELFF. The CDR3 DNA follows: TGTGCCAGCAGCCCATTCGAGGGAGGGGGCATAAACACCGGGGAGCTGTTTTTT.

As to this clonotype: The conserved closing phenylalanine or tryptophan is absent in this CDR3, likely reflecting a read error. The genes are TRBV28 and TRBJ2-7, with D maybe TRBD2 (6 bases). Germline V gene sequence: CDR1 MDHEN, CDR2 SYDVKM. Trimming removed 2 bases from V and 4 bases from J, with 12 bases in between. The CDR3 sequence is 14 residues long. The DNA for the CDR3 is TGTGCCAGCAGTTTAGCCGGGGGAGATTACGAGCAGTACTTA. This encodes CASSLAGGDYEQYL.

This clonotype has at least ten counts. V gene TRBV12-3 or TRBV12-4 combines with J gene TRBJ1-5; no reliable D call. This CDR3 spans 15 amino acids. Trimming shortened V by 0 bases and J by 6 bases, and 12 bases separated the two germline ends. This CDR3 is CASSLAGPAGQPQHF. CDR3 sequence (DNA): TGTGCCAGCAGTTTAGCCGGCCCGGCCGGTCAGCCCCAGCATTTT.

V gene TRBV6-1 combines with J gene TRBJ1-5; perhaps TRBD1 as D (6 bases). The V gene lost 3 bases and the J gene lost 3 bases, with 12 bases spanning the gap. The V gene's germline CDR1 is MNHNS and CDR2 SASEGT. The CDR3 totals 15 residues. The CDR3 DNA follows: TGTGCCAGCAGTGAGGAACAGGGCGTCAATCAGCCCCAGCATTTT. Translation: CASSEEQGVNQPQHF.

Points on this clonotype: Given a much more abundant clone one base away, this may be a read error. V and J are TRBV12-3 or TRBV12-4 and TRBJ2-5; perhaps TRBD2 as D (5 bases). This CDR3 region has 14 residues. V lost 6 bases and J lost 5, with 16 bases in between. The CDR3: CASSTLASEETQYF. CDR3 in DNA: TGTGCCAGCAGCACATTAGCGAGCGAGGAGACCCAGTACTTC.

To note about this clonotype: A much more abundant neighbour one base away suggests this may be a read error. The DNA for the CDR3 is TGTGCCAGCAGCTACGGGGGGAGTGATCAGTTCTTC. The encoded protein is CASSYGGSDQFF. V usage is TRBV11-3 and J usage is TRBJ2-1, with TRBD2 identical over 7 bases. The CDR3 contains 12 residues. Germline V lookup: CDR1 SGHNT, CDR2 YENEEA. Unmatched junction bases numbered 7, after V lost 4 bases and J lost 13 bases.

This clonotype was counted between two and nine times. The chain has TRBV6-5 and TRBJ2-1; tentatively, D is TRBD1 or TRBD2 (5 bases each). Per the germline V gene, CDR1 is MNHEY and CDR2 is SVGAGI. Trimming pared 1 base from V and 9 bases from J, leaving 16 bases between. CDR3 length equals 15 residues. The DNA for the CDR3 is TGTGCCAGCAGTTACTGGGGAGATTCTGGGGGTGAGCAGTTCTTC. Its protein product is CASSYWGDSGGEQFF.